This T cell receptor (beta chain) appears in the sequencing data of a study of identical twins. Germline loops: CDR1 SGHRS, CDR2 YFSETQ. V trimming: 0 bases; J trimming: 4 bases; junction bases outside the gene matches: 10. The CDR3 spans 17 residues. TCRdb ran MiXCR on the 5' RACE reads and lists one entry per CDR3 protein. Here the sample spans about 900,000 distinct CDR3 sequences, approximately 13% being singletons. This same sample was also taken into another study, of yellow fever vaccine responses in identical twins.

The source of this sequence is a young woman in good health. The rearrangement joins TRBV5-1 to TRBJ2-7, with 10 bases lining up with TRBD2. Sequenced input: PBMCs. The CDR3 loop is CASSLVISWTSGYEQYF. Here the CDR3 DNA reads TGCGCCAGCAGCTTGGTTATTTCTTGGACTAGCGGATACGAGCAGTACTTC.